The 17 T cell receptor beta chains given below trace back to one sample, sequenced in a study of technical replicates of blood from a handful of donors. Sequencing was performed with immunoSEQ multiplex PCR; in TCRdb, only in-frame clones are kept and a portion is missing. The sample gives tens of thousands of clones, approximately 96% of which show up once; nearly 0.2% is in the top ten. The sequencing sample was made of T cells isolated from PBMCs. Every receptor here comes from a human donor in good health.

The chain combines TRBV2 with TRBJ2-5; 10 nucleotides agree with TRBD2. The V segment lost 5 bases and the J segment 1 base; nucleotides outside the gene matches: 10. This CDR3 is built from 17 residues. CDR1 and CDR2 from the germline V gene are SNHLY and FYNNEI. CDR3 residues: CASSLERGGSSQETQYF. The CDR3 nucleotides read TGTGCCAGCAGTCTGGAGCGGGGGGGCTCATCCCAAGAGACCCAGTACTTC. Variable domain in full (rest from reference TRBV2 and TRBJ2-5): EPEVTQTPSHQVTQMGQEVILRCVPISNHLYFYWYRQILGQKVEFLVSFYNNEISEKSEIFDDQFSVERPDGSNFTLKIRSTKLEDSAMYFCASSLERGGSSQETQYFGPGTRLLVL.

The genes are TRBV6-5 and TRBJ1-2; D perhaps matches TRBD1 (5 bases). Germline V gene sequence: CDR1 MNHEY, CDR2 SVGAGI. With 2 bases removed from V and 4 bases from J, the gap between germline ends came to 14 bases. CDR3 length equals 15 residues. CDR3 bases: TGTGCCAGCAGTTACACCAACCCAGGGATCTATGGCTACACCTTC. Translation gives CASSYTNPGIYGYTF.

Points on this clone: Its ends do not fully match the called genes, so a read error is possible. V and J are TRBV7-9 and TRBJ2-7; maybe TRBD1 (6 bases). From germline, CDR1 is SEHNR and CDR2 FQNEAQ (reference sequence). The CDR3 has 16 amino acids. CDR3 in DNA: TGTGCCAGCAGCTTTAGTCGGGCAGGGGTTTCCTTCGAGCAGTACTTC. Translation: CASSFSRAGVSFEQYF.

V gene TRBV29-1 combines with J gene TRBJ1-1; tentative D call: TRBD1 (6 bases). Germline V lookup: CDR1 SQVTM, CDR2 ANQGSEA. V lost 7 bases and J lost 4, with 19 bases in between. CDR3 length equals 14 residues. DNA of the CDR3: TGCAGCGGTAAACCAGGGGCGCAGGGCACTGAAGCTTTCTTT. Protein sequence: CSGKPGAQGTEAFF.

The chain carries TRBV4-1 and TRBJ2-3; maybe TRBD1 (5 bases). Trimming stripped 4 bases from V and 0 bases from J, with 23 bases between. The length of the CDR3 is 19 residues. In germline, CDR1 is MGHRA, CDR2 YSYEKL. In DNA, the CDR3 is TGCGCCAGCAGCCGATTCGCGTCAGGGTCTAGAGCTAGCACAGATACGCAGTATTTT. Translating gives CASSRFASGSRASTDTQYF.

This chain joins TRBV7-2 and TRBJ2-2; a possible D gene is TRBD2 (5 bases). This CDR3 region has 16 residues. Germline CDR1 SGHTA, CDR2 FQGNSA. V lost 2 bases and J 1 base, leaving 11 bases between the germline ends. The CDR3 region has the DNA TGTGCCAGCAGCTTAATGAGGAGGAAGAACACCGGGGAGCTGTTTTTT. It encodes CASSLMRRKNTGELFF.

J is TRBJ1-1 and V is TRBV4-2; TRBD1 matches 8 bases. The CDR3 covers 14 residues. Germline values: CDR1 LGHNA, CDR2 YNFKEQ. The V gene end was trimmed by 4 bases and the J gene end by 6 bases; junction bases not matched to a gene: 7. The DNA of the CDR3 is TGTGCCAGCAGCCCCGGACAGGGTAGCTCTGAAGCTTTCTTT. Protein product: CASSPGQGSSEAFF.

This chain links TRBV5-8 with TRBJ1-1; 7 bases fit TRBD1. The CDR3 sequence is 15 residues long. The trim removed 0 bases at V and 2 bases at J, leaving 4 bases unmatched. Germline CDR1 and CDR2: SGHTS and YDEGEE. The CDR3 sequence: CASSLGGTVNTEAFF. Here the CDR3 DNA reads TGTGCCAGCAGCTTGGGAGGGACAGTCAACACTGAAGCTTTCTTT.

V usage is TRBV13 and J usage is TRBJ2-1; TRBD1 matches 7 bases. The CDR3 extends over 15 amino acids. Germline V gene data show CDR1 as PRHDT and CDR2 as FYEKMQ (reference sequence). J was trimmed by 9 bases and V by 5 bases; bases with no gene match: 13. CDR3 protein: CASSTRKTGFSEQFF. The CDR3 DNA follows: TGTGCCAGCAGCACCCGTAAGACAGGGTTTAGTGAGCAGTTCTTC.

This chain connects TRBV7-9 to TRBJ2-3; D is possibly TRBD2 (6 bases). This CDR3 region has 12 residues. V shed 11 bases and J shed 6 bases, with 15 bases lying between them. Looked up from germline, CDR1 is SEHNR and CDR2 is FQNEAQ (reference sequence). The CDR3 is CALAGPMDTQYF. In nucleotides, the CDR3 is TGTGCCTTGGCGGGGCCCATGGATACGCAGTATTTT.

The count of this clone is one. The CDR3 DNA is TGTGCCAGCAGCTTGATAGCCGGGACAGCTTACTACGAGCAGTACTTC. It translates to CASSLIAGTAYYEQYF. V gene TRBV28 combines with J gene TRBJ2-7, with 7 nucleotides matching TRBD1. Trimming cost V 6 bases and J 3 bases; bases outside gene matches: 14. Germline lookup yields CDR1 MDHEN and CDR2 SYDVKM. CDR3 size: 16 residues.

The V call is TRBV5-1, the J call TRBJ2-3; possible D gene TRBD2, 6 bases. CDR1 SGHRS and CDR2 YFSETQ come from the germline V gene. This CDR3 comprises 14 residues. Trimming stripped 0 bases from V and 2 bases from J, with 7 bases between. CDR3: CASSLASATDTQYF. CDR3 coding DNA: TGCGCCAGCAGCTTGGCTAGCGCCACAGATACGCAGTATTTT.

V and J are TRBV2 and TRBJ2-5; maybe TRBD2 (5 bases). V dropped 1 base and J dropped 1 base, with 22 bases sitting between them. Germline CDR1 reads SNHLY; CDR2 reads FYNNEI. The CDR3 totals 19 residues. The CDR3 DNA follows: TGTGCCAGCAGTGAAGGCCGGGAAATTGTACAGCTTCCCCAAGAGACCCAGTACTTC. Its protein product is CASSEGREIVQLPQETQYF.

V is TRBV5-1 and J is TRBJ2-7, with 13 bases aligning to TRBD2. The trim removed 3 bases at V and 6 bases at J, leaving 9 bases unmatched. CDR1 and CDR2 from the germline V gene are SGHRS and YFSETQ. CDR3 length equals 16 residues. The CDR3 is CASSSANGLAGVEQYF. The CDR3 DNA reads TGCGCCAGCAGCTCGGCGAATGGACTAGCGGGAGTCGAGCAGTACTTC.

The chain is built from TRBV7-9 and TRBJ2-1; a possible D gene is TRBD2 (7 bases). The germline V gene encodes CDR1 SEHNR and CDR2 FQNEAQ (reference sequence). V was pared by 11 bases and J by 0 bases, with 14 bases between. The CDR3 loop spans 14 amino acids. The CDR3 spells CAGRGRGSYNEQFF. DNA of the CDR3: TGTGCCGGGAGGGGCAGGGGCTCCTACAATGAGCAGTTCTTC.

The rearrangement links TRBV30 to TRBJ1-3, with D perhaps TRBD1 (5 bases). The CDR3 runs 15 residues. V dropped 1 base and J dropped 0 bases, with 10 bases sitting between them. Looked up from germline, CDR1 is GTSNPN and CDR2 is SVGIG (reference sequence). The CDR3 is CAWSGPGYSGNTIYF. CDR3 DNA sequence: TGTGCCTGGAGTGGCCCAGGGTACTCTGGAAACACCATATATTTT.

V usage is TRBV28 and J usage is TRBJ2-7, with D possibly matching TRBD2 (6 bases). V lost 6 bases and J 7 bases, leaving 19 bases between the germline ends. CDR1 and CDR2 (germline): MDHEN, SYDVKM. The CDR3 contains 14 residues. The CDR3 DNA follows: TGTGCCAGCAGCCCCGGGGGTGTATTTGTAGAGCAGTACTTC. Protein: CASSPGGVFVEQYF.